This T cell receptor (beta chain) was sequenced during a study of T cell repertoires in cytomegalovirus infection (dated by TCRdb to the late 2010s). About the study as a whole: Because public TCR beta signatures pointed to carriage of CMV infection together with the matching HLA type, the HLA type of each donor mattered for the analysis. General study outcomes and caveats: The ex vivo response was dominated by HLA-C-restricted CMV-specific TCR beta clonotypes, which also provided the single most frequent clonotype in two of eight donors. In both this cohort and an independent cohort of some 370 donors, the cumulative frequency of public TCR beta family members distinguished carriers of CMV infection plus the relevant HLA type.

These reads were obtained on an Illumina HiSeq 1500. The public reads were run again by TCRdb, first through fastp at Q25 and then through MiXCR, and only productive beta chains were kept. One record per CDR3 amino acid sequence lists the most common genes and DNA. The sample yields more than 650,000 distinct CDR3 sequences; 35% were counted once. The ten largest clones represent 2.5% to 3.5% of the sample. Regarding this clonotype: What this receptor recognizes is not known. No much larger clonotype is one base removed from it; base qualities were not supplied.

The CDR3 runs 15 amino acids, cysteine and phenylalanine included. The entry retains the CDR3 DNA only, 45 bases that are in frame from base 1. CDR1 and CDR2 are read off the germline V gene (reference sequence) as MNHNY and SVGAGI. The V end gives up 4 bases and the J end 4 bases, leaving 8 bases in the junction not matched to a gene. The sample consisted of PBMCs. The chain joins TRBV6-6 to TRBJ1-1; 8 bases in the middle match TRBD1. This clonotype was sampled from a human donor in good health (CMV status not recorded). Some clones in this sample may be carry-over from other donors' samples. The CDR3 is CASSFQGALGTEAFF. The base sequence is TGTGCCAGCAGTTTTCAGGGGGCCTTAGGCACTGAAGCTTTCTTT.